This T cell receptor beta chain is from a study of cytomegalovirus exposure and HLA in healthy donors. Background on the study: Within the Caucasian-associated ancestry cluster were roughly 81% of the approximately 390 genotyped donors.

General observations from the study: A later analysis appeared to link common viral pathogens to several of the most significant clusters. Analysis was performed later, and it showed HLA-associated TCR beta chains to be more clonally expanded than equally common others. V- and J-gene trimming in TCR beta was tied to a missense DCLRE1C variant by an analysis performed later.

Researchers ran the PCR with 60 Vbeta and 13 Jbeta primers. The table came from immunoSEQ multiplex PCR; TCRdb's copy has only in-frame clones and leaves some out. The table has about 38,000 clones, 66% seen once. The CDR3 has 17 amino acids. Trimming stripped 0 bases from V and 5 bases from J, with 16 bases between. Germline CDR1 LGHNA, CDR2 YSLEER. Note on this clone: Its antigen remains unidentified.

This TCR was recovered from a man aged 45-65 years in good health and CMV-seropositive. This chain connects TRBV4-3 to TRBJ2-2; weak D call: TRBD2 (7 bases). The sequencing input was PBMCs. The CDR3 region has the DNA TGCGCCAGCAGCCAAGATCAGGAGGGGGGGACTACCGGGGAGCTGTTTTTT. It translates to CASSQDQEGGTTGELFF.